This T cell receptor (beta chain) was identified in a study of blood T cell repertoires in COVID-19. On the study more broadly: Sites across the United States, Italy and Spain contributed samples from acute and convalescent COVID-19. The analysed material was cDNA or gDNA that came from T cells, B-cell-depleted T cells, or PBMCs.

Participants came from some 23 US areas, aged roughly 18 to 89 years. Methods used by the authors: Estimation of nucleated cell counts was performed using reference gene primer amplification. TCRdb's copy holds only in-frame clones and misses some; the assay was immunoSEQ multiplex PCR. V and J calls and clone size come straight from that table; D and trimming were deduced from the DNA. The table lists under 250,000 clones, around 81% of them singletons. The CDR3 extends over 15 amino acids. CDR1 MNHEY and CDR2 SVGAGI come from the germline V gene. V dropped 6 bases and J dropped 0 bases, with 9 bases sitting between them.

The source material was PBMCs or T cells enriched from blood (not recorded which). This chain links TRBV6-5 with TRBJ1-6; no firm D call. The source of this sequence is a man younger than 45 with acute COVID-19. The CDR3 sequence: CASRGGSSYNSPLHF. CDR3 in DNA: TGTGCCAGCAGAGGAGGGAGCTCCTATAATTCACCCCTCCACTTT.